The clone carrying this TCR beta chain was counted a few times. Trimming left V 3 bases short and J 1 base short, with 9 bases between. CDR3 length: 14 amino acids. CDR1 and CDR2 from the germline V gene are KGHSH and LQKENI. Allocation to cohorts depended on clinical history reported by the participants. As processed by the authors: Nucleated cell counts were estimated from reference gene primer amplification. Measured with immunoSEQ multiplex PCR; TCRdb has only the in-frame clones, and not every one. V and J calls and clone size follow that table, whereas D and trimming were derived from the DNA. Of hundreds of thousands of clones in the sample, more than 75% were seen once. This specimen belongs to a study of blood T cell repertoires in COVID-19. Study as a whole: Nucleic acid was either cDNA or gDNA, and it came from T cells, B-cell-depleted T cells, or PBMCs.

The specimen sequenced was PBMCs or T cells enriched from blood (not recorded which). This clonotype originated in a woman aged 55-70 years in a cohort exposed to, infected with or recovered from COVID-19 (not recorded which). The chain joins TRBV18 to TRBJ2-5; D perhaps matches TRBD2 (6 bases). The CDR3 loop is CASSPGSFQETQYF. The DNA of the CDR3 is TGTGCCAGCTCACCCGGGAGTTTCCAAGAGACCCAGTACTTC.